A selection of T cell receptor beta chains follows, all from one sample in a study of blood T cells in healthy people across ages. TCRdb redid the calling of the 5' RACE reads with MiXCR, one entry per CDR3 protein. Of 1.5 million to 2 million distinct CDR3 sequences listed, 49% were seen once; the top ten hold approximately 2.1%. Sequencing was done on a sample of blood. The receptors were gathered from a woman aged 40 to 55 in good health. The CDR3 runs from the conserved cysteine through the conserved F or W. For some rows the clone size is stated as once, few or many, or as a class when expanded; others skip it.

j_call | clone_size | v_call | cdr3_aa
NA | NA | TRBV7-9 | CASSLIRGGYNEQYF
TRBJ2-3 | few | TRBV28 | CASSLPGNTQYF
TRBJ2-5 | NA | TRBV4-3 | CASSQALDFSETQYF
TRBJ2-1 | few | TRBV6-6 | CASSPRSPENEQFF
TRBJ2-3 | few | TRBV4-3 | CASSQDKIRTDTQYF
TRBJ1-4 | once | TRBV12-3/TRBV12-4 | CASSLIEGAEKLFF
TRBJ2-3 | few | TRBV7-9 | CASSFWSAPDTQYF
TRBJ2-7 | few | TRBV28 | CASSSSGQGVYEQYF
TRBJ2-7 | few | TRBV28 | CASSIGQSHEQYF
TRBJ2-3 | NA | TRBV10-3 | CAIGRGLRTDTQYF
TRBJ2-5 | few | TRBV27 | CASSLLAGGLLETQYF
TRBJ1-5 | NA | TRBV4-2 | CASSQSVEQPQHF
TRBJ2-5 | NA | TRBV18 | CASSRFGGGQETQYF
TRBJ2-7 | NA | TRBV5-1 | CASSLGLDNSEQYF
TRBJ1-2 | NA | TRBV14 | CASSRPSSGTSLDLYGYTF
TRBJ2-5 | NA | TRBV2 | CASSASLGETQYF
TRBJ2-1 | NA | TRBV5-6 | CASSRGSPSYNEQFF
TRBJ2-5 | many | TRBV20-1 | CSPAGPERETQYF
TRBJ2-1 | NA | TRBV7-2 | CASSPSRLYSEQFF
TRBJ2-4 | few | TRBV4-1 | CASSQDFGRSLAKNIQYF
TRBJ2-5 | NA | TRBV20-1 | CSASQADPRETQYF
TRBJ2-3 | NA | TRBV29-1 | CSAGTSLFTDTQYF
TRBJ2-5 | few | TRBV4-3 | CASSQAPGIETQYF
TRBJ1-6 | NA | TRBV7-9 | CASSLRGGASPLHF
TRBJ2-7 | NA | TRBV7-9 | CASSSDVGNGNYEQYF
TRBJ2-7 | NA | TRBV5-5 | CASSGGQAQSYEQYF
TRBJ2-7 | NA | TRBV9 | CASSAATGPYEQYF
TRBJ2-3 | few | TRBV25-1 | CASSDMGTDTQYF
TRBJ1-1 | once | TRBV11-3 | CASSAGGDTEAFF
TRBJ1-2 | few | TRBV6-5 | CASRGTGQGYTF
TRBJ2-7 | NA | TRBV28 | CASSTDRARQYF
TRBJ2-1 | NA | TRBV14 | CASSQVPLGHSSYNEQFF
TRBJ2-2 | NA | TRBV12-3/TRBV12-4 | CASRAGGNTGELFF
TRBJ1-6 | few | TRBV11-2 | CASSHDRGYNSPLHF
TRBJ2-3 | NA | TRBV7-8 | CANKRGGTDTQYF
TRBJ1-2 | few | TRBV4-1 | CASSQQELGDGYTF
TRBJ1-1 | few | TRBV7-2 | CASSHQGQGTNTEAFF
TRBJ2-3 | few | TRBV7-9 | CASSFGPAFAQYF
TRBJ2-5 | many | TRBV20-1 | CSATGTTQETQYF
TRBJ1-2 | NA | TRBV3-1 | CASSLNIGGNYGYTF
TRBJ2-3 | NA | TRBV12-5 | CASGWAGAGTGSDTQYF
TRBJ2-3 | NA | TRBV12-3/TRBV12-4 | CASSPVETSGGTNGTDTQYF
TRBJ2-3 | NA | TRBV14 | CASSQGGQVFDTQYF